Listed below are T cell receptor beta chains from one sample, sequenced in a study of PD-L1 blockade in urothelial cancer. Profiled with immunoSEQ multiplex PCR; TCRdb holds only in-frame clones, not every one. The table has 70,000 or so clones, under 90% seen once. Sequences were derived from PBMCs, sampled around atezolizumab (anti-PD-L1) treatment. These TCRs come from a man aged 70-80 years with urothelial cancer. The CDR3 runs from the conserved cysteine through the conserved F or W. Fields, in order: CDR3 DNA, CDR3 protein, CDR3 length, J gene, D gene, clone size, V gene. D genes are given only for firm matches. Not all rows give a size; the values are once, few, many and, for expanded clones, a class.

TGCGCCAGCAGTGAGTCGGCCTGGGCCGAGCAGTACTTC,CASSESAWAEQYF,13,TRBJ2-7,.,.,TRBV10-2
TGTGCCAGCAGCTTCGAACCTCTACCCTACGAGCAGTACTTC,CASSFEPLPYEQYF,14,TRBJ2-7,.,.,TRBV5-5
TGTGCCAGCAGCGCAACCGGGAACCGCCGGGAGACCCAGTACTTC,CASSATGNRRETQYF,15,TRBJ2-5,.,.,TRBV7-9
TGTGCCAGCAAGGGCGGGGATCATTCCGGGGAGCTGTTTTTT,CASKGGDHSGELFF,14,TRBJ2-2,.,.,TRBV2
TGTGCCAGCAGCTCGACACGGGGTGAAGCTTTCTTT,CASSSTRGEAFF,12,TRBJ1-1,.,.,TRBV5-6
TGTGCCAGCAGCCAGGTCAACTTTCTAGCGGGGAATGCAGATACGCAGTATTTT,CASSQVNFLAGNADTQYF,18,TRBJ2-3,TRBD2,.,TRBV4-2
TGTGCCAGCAGCTTAGGCCCCGGGGAATTCTTC,CASSLGPGEFF,11,TRBJ2-1,.,.,TRBV5-5
TGTGCCAGCAGCTTACACGGGAGCTCCTACGAGCAGTACTTC,CASSLHGSSYEQYF,14,TRBJ2-7,.,few,TRBV7-9
TGTGCCTGGAGTATAGCGGGGATCACAGATACGCAGTATTTT,CAWSIAGITDTQYF,14,TRBJ2-3,TRBD2,.,TRBV30
TGTGCCAGCAGTTCTCCCAGGGGGCAAGCTGGAAACACCATATATTTT,CASSSPRGQAGNTIYF,16,TRBJ1-3,TRBD1,.,TRBV28
TGTGCCAGCAGCCTTGGACTAGCGGGGGTCCCCTCCACAGATACGCAGTATTTT,CASSLGLAGVPSTDTQYF,18,TRBJ2-3,TRBD2,.,TRBV4-2
TGTGCCAGCAGTTTAGCAGGGGTCAATCAGCCCCAGCATTTT,CASSLAGVNQPQHF,14,TRBJ1-5,.,.,TRBV28
TGTGCCAGCAGCTTGGCCTGGTCTAGCGGGACGGCGGCCGGGGAGCTGTTTTTT,CASSLAWSSGTAAGELFF,18,TRBJ2-2,TRBD2,.,TRBV5-6
TGTGCCAGCAGTACCCGGGAAGGCAATGAGCAGTTCTTC,CASSTREGNEQFF,13,TRBJ2-1,.,.,TRBV6-1
TGTGCCAGCAGTTTGGGGGCGCGGTACTACGAGCAGTACTTC,CASSLGARYYEQYF,14,TRBJ2-7,.,.,TRBV27
TGTGCCAGCAGGAAGGACTCACAGGGGCGCTCCACCTTC,CASRKDSQGRSTF,13,TRBJ1-2,TRBD1,once,TRBV27
TGTGCCACCAGCAGAGAAAGTTTATCTCGGGAGTATCAGTTCTTC,CATSRESLSREYQFF,15,TRBJ2-1,.,.,TRBV15
TGTGCCAGCAGCTTCCCCGGGACAGGGGGCTACACCTTC,CASSFPGTGGYTF,13,TRBJ1-2,TRBD1,.,TRBV7-9
TGTGCCATAGCGGGAGTTTCCTACGAGCAGTACTTC,CAIAGVSYEQYF,12,TRBJ2-7,TRBD2,.,TRBV10-3
TGTGCCAGCAGAGTGGACAGGGGGCTTGGCGGGGAGCTGTTTTTT,CASRVDRGLGGELFF,15,TRBJ2-2,TRBD1,.,TRBV2
TGTGCCAGTAGGATACAGGGGGCACCATCGAACACTGAAGCTTTCTTT,CASRIQGAPSNTEAFF,16,TRBJ1-1,TRBD1,few,TRBV19
TGTGCCAGCAGCTTAGCAAGGCAGGGCCTAACTGAAGCTTTCTTT,CASSLARQGLTEAFF,15,TRBJ1-1,.,.,TRBV7-9
TGTGCCAGCAGTAGCGGGGCGTCGGAGACCCAGTACTTC,CASSSGASETQYF,13,TRBJ2-5,TRBD2,.,TRBV27
TGCGCCAGCAGCTGGGGGACAGGGGTTGACGAGCAGTACTTC,CASSWGTGVDEQYF,14,TRBJ2-7,TRBD1,.,TRBV5-1
TGTGCCAGCAGCTGGGGACAGGGAACTAATGAAAAACTGTTTTTT,CASSWGQGTNEKLFF,15,TRBJ1-4,TRBD1,.,TRBV5-5
TGTGCCAGCTCACGCGGGGCCATGACCTACGAGCAGTACTTC,CASSRGAMTYEQYF,14,TRBJ2-7,.,.,TRBV18
TGCGCCAGCAGCCCAGGGACTAGCGGGAGGAGGACAGATACGCAGTATTTT,CASSPGTSGRRTDTQYF,17,TRBJ2-3,TRBD2,.,TRBV5-1
TGTGCCAGCAGTCCAGCCGGGACTAGCGGCACAGATACGCAGTATTTT,CASSPAGTSGTDTQYF,16,TRBJ2-3,TRBD2,.,TRBV28
TGCGCCAGCAGCCAAACTAGCGGGAGGGCCAATGAGCAGTTCTTC,CASSQTSGRANEQFF,15,TRBJ2-1,TRBD2,.,TRBV4-1
TGTGCCAGTAGTACGAATAGCGGGCCCTACAATGAGCAGTTCTTC,CASSTNSGPYNEQFF,15,TRBJ2-1,TRBD2,.,TRBV19
TGTGCCAGCAGCTTAGAGGGGAGACCGGGACAGCATTATAGCAATCAGCCCCAGCATTTT,CASSLEGRPGQHYSNQPQHF,20,TRBJ1-5,TRBD1,once,TRBV7-6
TGCGCCAGCAGCTTGGAACCAGGGAAGGGCACAGATACGCAGTATTTT,CASSLEPGKGTDTQYF,16,TRBJ2-3,.,.,TRBV5-1
TGTGCCAGCAGCGCCCGGGACAGGGGATACTATGGCTACACCTTC,CASSARDRGYYGYTF,15,TRBJ1-2,TRBD1,.,TRBV6-5
TGTGCCACCGAAGCCTCCCCCGGGGGGAGGCTTAATCAGCCCCAGCATTTT,CATEASPGGRLNQPQHF,17,TRBJ1-5,.,.,TRBV28
TGTGCCAGCAGTTCCCCCGCAGGTGGCACCGGGGAGCTGTTTTTT,CASSSPAGGTGELFF,15,TRBJ2-2,.,.,TRBV28
TGCGCCACCTACTACGAGCAGTACTTC,CATYYEQYF,9,TRBJ2-7,.,.,TRBV23-1
TGTGCCACCTGCCCGGGTGAAGGGGCGCGACTGTTTTTT,CATCPGEGARLFF,13,TRBJ1-4,.,.,TRBV19
TGTGCCAGCAGCTTGAGGTTAGCGGGAGGTAGAGATACGCAGTATTTT,CASSLRLAGGRDTQYF,16,TRBJ2-3,TRBD2,.,TRBV5-6
TGTGCCAGCAGTTTCCAAAAACTAGCGGGAGGGCCGGGGAATGAGCAGTTCTTC,CASSFQKLAGGPGNEQFF,18,TRBJ2-1,TRBD2,.,TRBV27